This is a list of T cell receptor beta chains from one sample in a study of blood T cell repertoires in COVID-19. Measured with immunoSEQ multiplex PCR; TCRdb has only the in-frame clones, and not every one. The table has about 310,000 clones, 85% to 90% seen once. Specimen: PBMCs or T cells enriched from blood (not recorded which). The source of these receptors is a woman under 30 with acute COVID-19. Both conserved end residues are part of each CDR3. Fields, in order: D gene, V gene, J gene, clone size, CDR3 DNA, CDR3 protein. D genes are given only for firm matches. The size entry is marked missing in some rows and otherwise reads once, few, many or a size class.

-	TRBV9	TRBJ1-1	-	TGTGCCAGCAGCGTTGGGGACTCCATGAACACTGAAGCTTTCTTT	CASSVGDSMNTEAFF
-	TRBV10-3	TRBJ1-2	-	TGTGCCATCTTTCCTGGGGTCGGGAAGAATGGCTACACCTTC	CAIFPGVGKNGYTF
TRBD1	TRBV12-5	TRBJ1-1	-	TGTGCTAGTGGTTTCGTGGGGACAGGGACCTTTAACACTGAAGCTTTCTTT	CASGFVGTGTFNTEAFF
-	TRBV5-1	TRBJ1-2	-	TGCGCCAGCAGCCCCTTTCCGACAGCTAACTATGGCTACACCTTC	CASSPFPTANYGYTF
-	TRBV7-2	TRBJ2-3	-	TGTGCCAGCAGCTCGGACACTTACACAGATACGCAGTATTTT	CASSSDTYTDTQYF
-	TRBV6-5	TRBJ1-1	-	TGTGCCAGCAGCTCTACAGGGATGCTAGGAGCTGAAGCTTTCTTT	CASSSTGMLGAEAFF
TRBD1	TRBV28	TRBJ1-6	-	TGTGCCAGCAGTATCCGGACAGGGGGCCTTTATAATTCACCCCTCCACTTT	CASSIRTGGLYNSPLHF
TRBD2	TRBV5-1	TRBJ2-7	-	TGCGCCAGCAGCGCCGCCGGGACTAGTTCCTACGAGCAGTACTTC	CASSAAGTSSYEQYF
-	TRBV7-9	TRBJ2-7	-	TGTGCCAGCAGCGACACCCCGGCTCCCTCCTACGAGCAGTACTTC	CASSDTPAPSYEQYF
TRBD2	TRBV6-6	TRBJ2-1	once	TGTGCCAGCAGTTACCCTGTAGCGGGAGTAGGGAATGAGCAGTTCTTC	CASSYPVAGVGNEQFF
TRBD1	TRBV9	TRBJ2-3	-	TGTGCCAGCAGCCTTTGGACAGGTTCAGGGTTTTCAGATACGCAGTATTTT	CASSLWTGSGFSDTQYF
TRBD1	TRBV7-2	TRBJ1-2	-	TGTGCCAGCAGCCCGCGGGACAGCGGCTATGGCTACACCTTC	CASSPRDSGYGYTF
-	TRBV20-1	TRBJ1-5	-	TGCAGTGCTAGTGGACAACCCGGTCAGCCCCAGCATTTT	CSASGQPGQPQHF
-	TRBV28	TRBJ1-2	-	TGTGCCACCTACGGGAGTTCTGTTAACTATGGCTACACCTTC	CATYGSSVNYGYTF
-	TRBV6-5	TRBJ2-7	-	TGTGCCAGCAAGTTCGCCCTGGAGGCCTCCTACGAGCAGTACTTC	CASKFALEASYEQYF
-	TRBV28	TRBJ1-2	-	TGTGCCAGCAGTCCCCTAGAGAGGGCCTATGGCTACACCTTC	CASSPLERAYGYTF
-	TRBV20-1	TRBJ2-3	once	TGCAGTCCAACAAGGGGAGATACGCAGTATTTT	CSPTRGDTQYF
TRBD1	TRBV5-5	TRBJ1-5	-	TGTGCCAGCGGCGGGACAGGGTACAATCAGCCCCAGCATTTT	CASGGTGYNQPQHF
TRBD2	TRBV7-9	TRBJ2-7	-	TGTGCCAGCAGCTTGAGTGGACTAGCGGATCCCTACGAGCAGTACTTC	CASSLSGLADPYEQYF
-	TRBV29-1	TRBJ2-2	-	TGCAGCGTTCCCTTTTCTACCGGGGAGCTGTTTTTT	CSVPFSTGELFF
-	TRBV27	TRBJ2-2	-	TGTGCCAGCAGTCGACGGGGCGGGAACGCGAGAACCGGGGAGCTGTTTTTT	CASSRRGGNARTGELFF
TRBD1	TRBV28	TRBJ2-3	-	TGTGCCAGCAGTTCCCCCCGGACAGGGAGGTTGACAGATACGCAGTATTTT	CASSSPRTGRLTDTQYF
-	TRBV28	TRBJ2-1	-	TGTGCCAGCAGTTTCGCGGGACGCATGGGGAATGAGCAGTTCTTC	CASSFAGRMGNEQFF
TRBD2	TRBV7-7	TRBJ2-7	many	TGTGCTAGCAGCTTAGCGGCTAGCGGGAGCTACGAGCAGTACTTC	CASSLAASGSYEQYF
-	TRBV19	TRBJ2-1	-	TGTGCCAGTAGCCGCTCCGTAGCGGCCAACCCCTATGAGCAGTTCTTC	CASSRSVAANPYEQFF
TRBD1	TRBV7-2	TRBJ1-5	-	TGTGCCAGCAGCGAAGGGACAGCTACTAGCAATCAGCCCCAGCATTTT	CASSEGTATSNQPQHF
-	TRBV10-2	TRBJ2-7	-	TGCGCCAGCAGTCATGGAGGCTCTAGCTACGAGCAGTACTTC	CASSHGGSSYEQYF
-	TRBV9	TRBJ1-1	-	TGTGCCAGCAGCGTTGCACAGAAGAACACTGAAGCTTTCTTT	CASSVAQKNTEAFF
TRBD1	TRBV28	TRBJ1-2	-	TGTGCCAGCAGTCCCCATGGACAGGGTCAAAATGGCTACACCTTC	CASSPHGQGQNGYTF
-	TRBV28	TRBJ1-2	-	TGTGCCAGCAGTTTACAGGGCTATGGCTACACCTTC	CASSLQGYGYTF
-	TRBV12-3/TRBV12-4	TRBJ1-2	-	TGTGCCAGCAAAGGCCCCCGAGGGGGCTACACCTTC	CASKGPRGGYTF
-	TRBV19	TRBJ1-5	-	TGTGCCAGTAGTATTATCGCGGGAGGGGTTGGTCAGCCCCAGCATTTT	CASSIIAGGVGQPQHF
-	TRBV18	TRBJ1-1	-	TGTGCCAGCTCACCACCAGGGAGACAAGCTTTCTTT	CASSPPGRQAFF
-	TRBV5-1	TRBJ1-3	-	TGCGCCAGCAGCTTGGAGAACGGGGTCTCTGGAAACACCATATATTTT	CASSLENGVSGNTIYF
-	TRBV28	TRBJ1-1	once	TGTGCCAGCAGTAAAATTGGGCAGTCCACTGAAGCTTTCTTT	CASSKIGQSTEAFF
-	TRBV12-3/TRBV12-4	TRBJ1-5	once	TGTGCCAGCAGTTTAAGGAGTGTGAGGCCCCAGCATTTT	CASSLRSVRPQHF
TRBD1	TRBV12-3/TRBV12-4	TRBJ1-1	-	TGTGCCAGCAGTTTCCGGGACAGGGGGAGGGCTTTCTTT	CASSFRDRGRAFF
-	TRBV11-3	TRBJ2-3	once	TGTGCCAGCAGCTTAAATACTGATGGAGATACGCAGTATTTT	CASSLNTDGDTQYF
TRBD1	TRBV5-6	TRBJ2-5	-	TGTGCCAGCGGAAGAGGGTCGGGACAGGGTAACTTC	CASGRGSGQGNF
TRBD2	TRBV13	TRBJ2-1	-	TGTGCCAGCAGCTTCCGGGAGGGGTGGGATGAGCAGTTCTTC	CASSFREGWDEQFF
TRBD1	TRBV20-1	TRBJ2-1	-	TGCAGTGCTAGTGGGACAGGGGGCAGGAATGAGCAGTTCTTC	CSASGTGGRNEQFF
-	TRBV18	TRBJ1-6	-	TGTGCCAGCTCAAGGGACGGGGGAAATTCACCCCTCCACTTT	CASSRDGGNSPLHF
-	TRBV6-5	TRBJ1-1	-	TGTGCCAGCACCCCCGATTTCTCAGGCACTGAAGCTTTCTTT	CASTPDFSGTEAFF
-	TRBV28	TRBJ1-2	few	TGTGCCAGCAGTTTTCTGGCCAGGCAATCTTATGGCTACACCTTC	CASSFLARQSYGYTF
-	TRBV9	TRBJ2-7	-	TGTGCCAGCAGCGTGGGTGACACGACACGGCAATTC	CASSVGDTTRQF
TRBD2	TRBV11-2	TRBJ2-3	-	TGTGCCAGCAAACAAGTAACCGGGACTAGCGGGAGAGGAGATACGCAGTATTTT	CASKQVTGTSGRGDTQYF
-	TRBV3-1/TRBV3-2	TRBJ2-3	-	TGTGCCAGCAGCCTAAGTAGTCTAGAACCTGCGTTAGATACGCAGTATTTT	CASSLSSLEPALDTQYF
-	TRBV11-3	TRBJ1-4	-	TGTGCCAGCAGCTTAGCCCTGGAATCCGGGACTCAGAGGGAAAAACTGTTTTTT	CASSLALESGTQREKLFF
TRBD2	TRBV6-5	TRBJ2-7	-	TGTGCCAGCACCGAAACTAGCGGGAGTTTCTACGAGCAGTACTTC	CASTETSGSFYEQYF
TRBD1	TRBV18	TRBJ2-5	once	TGTGCCAGCTCCATACAGGGGCCCCCGGAGACCCAGTACTTC	CASSIQGPPETQYF
TRBD1	TRBV28	TRBJ1-2	-	TGTGCCAGCCTCCATGGGGACAGGGGGTTCTATGGCTACACCTTC	CASLHGDRGFYGYTF
-	TRBV21-1	TRBJ1-5	-	TGTGCCAGCAGCAAAGTACGGGATCAGCCCCAGCATTTT	CASSKVRDQPQHF
-	TRBV6-7	TRBJ1-2	-	TGTGCCAGCAGTTACAGGAGGAATCCTAACTATGGCTACACCTTC	CASSYRRNPNYGYTF
-	TRBV5-1	TRBJ2-5	-	TGCGCCAGCAGCTTCCGGACAGCCAGGGAGACCCAGTACTTC	CASSFRTARETQYF
-	TRBV2	TRBJ2-5	-	TGTGCCAGCAGTCTACTTGGAGATGGGGAGACCCAGTACTTC	CASSLLGDGETQYF